Described below is a single T cell receptor (beta chain) sequence and its context. No antigen is known for it. This specimen belongs to a study of response to subunit inactivated influenza vaccine. The study, taken as a whole, reports: Authors suggested that a seasonal influenza vaccination recruits few new T cells each time.

CDR1 and CDR2 from the germline V gene are SNHLY and FYNNEI. The J segment lost 3 bases and the V segment lost 4 bases, leaving 3 bases of the junction unmatched. The CDR3 consists of 14 residues. TCRdb redid the calling of the RT-PCR reads with MiXCR, one entry per CDR3 protein. The profile shows 150,000 to 200,000 distinct CDR3 sequences, over 9.5% of them singletons. These records were also assigned to another study, of T cells expressing NK-cell markers. From that study: A 5'RACE template switching approach incorporating UMIs was used to make TCR beta cDNA. Of the CD8+ T cells in about 6 donors, about 1.0-7.0% belonged to dominant NKG2C+ clonotypes. One observes that, in a few donors, these clonotypes were also the leading ones within the CD3+CD56-NKG2C+ fraction.

The source was CD8+ T cells sorted from PBMCs, collected 11 to 12 days after vaccination. The chain links TRBV2 to TRBJ2-7; 10 bases fit TRBD1. The source is a man in his fifties who received an inactivated influenza vaccine. CDR3 in amino acids: CASSGGQGNYEQYF. The CDR3 bases are TGTGCCAGCAGTGGGGGACAGGGGAACTACGAGCAGTACTTC.